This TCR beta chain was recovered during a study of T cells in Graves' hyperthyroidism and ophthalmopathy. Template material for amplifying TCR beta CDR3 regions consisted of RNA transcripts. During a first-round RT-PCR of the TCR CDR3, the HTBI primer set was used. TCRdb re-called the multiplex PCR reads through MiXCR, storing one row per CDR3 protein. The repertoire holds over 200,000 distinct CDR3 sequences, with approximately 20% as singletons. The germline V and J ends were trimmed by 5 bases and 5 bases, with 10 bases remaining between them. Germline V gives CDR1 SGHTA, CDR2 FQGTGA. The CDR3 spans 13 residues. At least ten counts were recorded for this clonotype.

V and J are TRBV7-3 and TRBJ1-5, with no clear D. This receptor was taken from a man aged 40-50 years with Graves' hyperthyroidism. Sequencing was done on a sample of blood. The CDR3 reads CASSPDVDQPQHF. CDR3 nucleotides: TGTGCCAGCAGCCCCGATGTCGATCAGCCCCAGCATTTT. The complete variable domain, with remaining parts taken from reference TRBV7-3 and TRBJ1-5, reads GAGVSQTPSNKVTEKGKYVELRCDPISGHTALYWYRQSLGQGPEFLIYFQGTGAADDSGLPNDRFFAVRPEGSVSTLKIQRTERGDSAVYLCASSPDVDQPQHFGDGTRLSIL.